Here is one T cell receptor beta chain with its context. This sample stems from a study of blood T cell repertoires in COVID-19. Method: immunoSEQ multiplex PCR; TCRdb's copy keeps in-frame clones and lacks some. The sample consists of some 150,000 clones, approximately 85% of them appearing once. It was during active infection that Seattle patients were enrolled and then longitudinally followed. CDR1 is SNHLY and CDR2 is FYNNEI in the germline V gene. The CDR3 is 15 amino acids. V lost 8 bases to trimming and J lost 8 bases, with 24 bases between them. The rearrangement uses TRBV2 and TRBJ1-2; D might be TRBD1 (5 bases). The origin of this receptor is a man in his sixties with COVID-19, enrolled during active disease. What was sequenced was peripheral blood. CDR3 nucleotide sequence: TGTGCCAGCCGAATCTGGACCGCAGGGTTCGGCGGCTACACCTTC. This gives the protein CASRIWTAGFGGYTF.